This TCR beta chain originates from a study of blood T cells in healthy people across ages. In this sample, this clonotype turned up a few times. With a J-beta primer mix and a sample-barcoded 5' primer, a second PCR ran 7 to 11 cycles. TCRdb processed the 5' RACE reads anew with MiXCR; each CDR3 protein has one entry. The table has almost 300,000 distinct CDR3 sequences, 25% to 30% seen once. Sequencing input: blood. This clonotype was obtained from a woman in her 70s in good health.

The CDR3 DNA sequence: TGTGCCAGCAGCCCTAGGACTAGCGGGAGATTGGGCACCGGGGAGCTGTTTTTT. It is translated as CASSPRTSGRLGTGELFF. The chain couples TRBV3-1 to TRBJ2-2, with 13 bases lining up with TRBD2. The V gene end was trimmed by 4 bases and the J gene end by 4 bases; junction bases not matched to a gene: 9. Germline CDR1 reads LGHDT; CDR2 reads YNNKEL (reference sequence). This CDR3 region has 18 residues.